This is a list of T cell receptor beta chains from one sample in a study of blood T cells in healthy people across ages. One entry per CDR3 protein, called by TCRdb with MiXCR from the 5' RACE reads. Among hundreds of thousands of distinct CDR3 sequences listed, about 30% were seen once. Sequencing was done on a sample of blood. Source of these receptors: an elderly woman in good health. Each CDR3 is given with its conserved first and last residue. The D gene is left open where the match is weak. Size values are once, few and many counts, or a class for expanded clones, and some rows have none.

abundance: .; d_gene: .; v_gene: TRBV30; j_gene: TRBJ2-1; CDR3aa: CAWSPGPYNEQFF; CDR3nt: TGTGCCTGGAGTCCGGGACCATACAATGAGCAGTTCTTC
abundance: many; d_gene: TRBD2; v_gene: TRBV7-9; j_gene: TRBJ2-1; CDR3aa: CASSVTSGGSGEQFF; CDR3nt: TGTGCCAGCAGCGTGACTAGCGGGGGCTCCGGTGAGCAGTTCTTC
abundance: many; d_gene: .; v_gene: TRBV11-2; j_gene: TRBJ2-7; CDR3aa: CASSLAPRGPYEQYF; CDR3nt: TGTGCCAGCAGCTTAGCTCCCAGGGGACCCTACGAGCAGTACTTC
abundance: many; d_gene: .; v_gene: TRBV12-3/TRBV12-4; j_gene: TRBJ1-6; CDR3aa: CASSRIRDSPLHF; CDR3nt: TGTGCCAGCAGCCGCATTAGGGACTCACCCCTCCACTTT
abundance: .; d_gene: .; v_gene: TRBV10-3; j_gene: TRBJ1-1; CDR3aa: CAISRPFGGYTEAFF; CDR3nt: TGTGCCATCAGCCGCCCCTTCGGGGGGTACACTGAAGCTTTCTTT
abundance: many; d_gene: .; v_gene: TRBV30; j_gene: TRBJ2-5; CDR3aa: CAWSPYSGTTTQYF; CDR3nt: TGTGCCTGGAGTCCCTATTCCGGGACAACGACCCAGTACTTC
abundance: many; d_gene: TRBD2; v_gene: TRBV5-1; j_gene: TRBJ2-3; CDR3aa: CASSLVSGGRSDTQYF; CDR3nt: TGCGCCAGCAGCTTGGTCAGCGGGGGGAGGTCAGATACGCAGTATTTT
abundance: many; d_gene: .; v_gene: TRBV14; j_gene: TRBJ2-7; CDR3aa: CASSQDPLRSKQYF; CDR3nt: TGTGCCAGCAGCCAAGATCCTTTACGCTCAAAGCAGTACTTC
abundance: many; d_gene: .; v_gene: TRBV7-6; j_gene: TRBJ1-5; CDR3aa: CASSPWGNQPQHF; CDR3nt: TGTGCCAGCAGCCCCTGGGGGAATCAGCCCCAGCATTTT
abundance: many; d_gene: .; v_gene: TRBV11-1; j_gene: TRBJ2-1; CDR3aa: CASSFASEQFF; CDR3nt: TGTGCCAGCAGCTTCGCTTCTGAGCAGTTCTTC
abundance: .; d_gene: .; v_gene: TRBV18; j_gene: TRBJ2-3; CDR3aa: CASPPKNLALSTDTQYF; CDR3nt: TGTGCCAGCCCACCTAAGAACCTAGCGCTGAGCACAGATACGCAGTATTTT
abundance: many; d_gene: TRBD1; v_gene: TRBV28; j_gene: TRBJ2-5; CDR3aa: CASNPRDRGKTQYF; CDR3nt: TGTGCCAGCAATCCTCGGGACAGGGGGAAGACCCAGTACTTC
abundance: few; d_gene: TRBD1; v_gene: TRBV5-4; j_gene: TRBJ1-2; CDR3aa: CASSSTGGSYGYTF; CDR3nt: TGTGCCAGCAGCTCTACAGGGGGCAGCTATGGCTACACCTTC
abundance: few; d_gene: .; v_gene: TRBV6-6; j_gene: TRBJ2-7; CDR3aa: CASSYPTGRTPSYEQYF; CDR3nt: TGTGCCAGCAGTTACCCGACTGGGCGGACCCCCTCCTACGAGCAGTACTTC
abundance: many; d_gene: .; v_gene: TRBV10-2; j_gene: TRBJ1-5; CDR3aa: CAVQGSNQPQHF; CDR3nt: TGCGCAGTACAGGGTAGCAATCAGCCCCAGCATTTT
abundance: many; d_gene: TRBD1; v_gene: TRBV5-5; j_gene: TRBJ2-6; CDR3aa: CASSLGTGAFSGANVLTF; CDR3nt: TGTGCCAGCAGCCTGGGGACAGGGGCCTTCTCTGGGGCCAACGTCCTGACTTTC
abundance: many; d_gene: .; v_gene: TRBV12-3/TRBV12-4; j_gene: TRBJ2-7; CDR3aa: CASSLGAASYEQYF; CDR3nt: TGTGCCAGCAGTTTAGGAGCGGCGAGCTACGAGCAGTACTTC
abundance: many; d_gene: .; v_gene: TRBV27; j_gene: TRBJ1-2; CDR3aa: CASSLGRRYGYTF; CDR3nt: TGTGCCAGCAGCCTGGGACGCCGCTATGGCTACACCTTC
abundance: .; d_gene: .; v_gene: TRBV20-1; j_gene: TRBJ1-5; CDR3aa: CSARDQVRGIWQPQHF; CDR3nt: TGCAGTGCTAGAGATCAGGTCAGGGGTATATGGCAGCCCCAGCATTTT
abundance: few; d_gene: .; v_gene: TRBV7-2; j_gene: TRBJ1-1; CDR3aa: CASSLVAGATAEAFF; CDR3nt: TGTGCCAGCAGCTTAGTGGCAGGGGCCACCGCTGAAGCTTTCTTT
abundance: .; d_gene: .; v_gene: TRBV5-5; j_gene: TRBJ2-2; CDR3aa: CASSLVTGVNTGELFF; CDR3nt: TGTGCCAGCAGCTTGGTGACGGGGGTGAACACCGGGGAGCTGTTTTTT
abundance: few; d_gene: TRBD2; v_gene: TRBV7-3; j_gene: TRBJ2-1; CDR3aa: CASSLMESSGGPNNEQFF; CDR3nt: TGTGCCAGCAGCTTAATGGAGTCTAGCGGGGGGCCAAACAATGAGCAGTTCTTC
abundance: .; d_gene: .; v_gene: TRBV6-5; j_gene: TRBJ1-2; CDR3aa: CASSAMGRSYYGYTF; CDR3nt: TGTGCCAGCAGTGCAATGGGACGGAGCTACTATGGCTACACCTTC
abundance: .; d_gene: TRBD1; v_gene: TRBV18; j_gene: TRBJ2-4; CDR3aa: CASSPYMTGEDIQYF; CDR3nt: TGTGCCAGCTCACCTTACATGACAGGGGAGGACATTCAGTACTTC
abundance: many; d_gene: .; v_gene: TRBV9; j_gene: TRBJ1-1; CDR3aa: CASSVATNTEAFF; CDR3nt: TGTGCCAGCAGCGTAGCCACGAACACTGAAGCTTTCTTT
abundance: many; d_gene: TRBD2; v_gene: TRBV7-2; j_gene: TRBJ2-3; CDR3aa: CASRASGGKGDTQYF; CDR3nt: TGTGCCAGCAGGGCTAGCGGGGGGAAAGGAGATACGCAGTATTTT
abundance: many; d_gene: .; v_gene: TRBV6-4; j_gene: TRBJ2-3; CDR3aa: CASSDSRDSTDTQYF; CDR3nt: TGTGCCAGCAGTGATTCTCGGGACAGCACAGATACGCAGTATTTT
abundance: .; d_gene: .; v_gene: TRBV28; j_gene: TRBJ1-5; CDR3aa: CASSLSGVGNQPQHF; CDR3nt: TGTGCCAGCAGTTTATCCGGAGTTGGCAATCAGCCCCAGCATTTT
abundance: .; d_gene: TRBD1; v_gene: TRBV20-1; j_gene: TRBJ1-1; CDR3aa: CSAKGAFVTEAFF; CDR3nt: TGCAGTGCTAAGGGGGCGTTCGTCACTGAAGCTTTCTTT
abundance: .; d_gene: TRBD1; v_gene: TRBV11-2; j_gene: TRBJ1-2; CDR3aa: CASSLPVTGDYGYTF; CDR3nt: TGTGCCAGCAGCCTACCGGTGACAGGGGACTATGGCTACACCTTC
abundance: many; d_gene: TRBD2; v_gene: TRBV10-3; j_gene: TRBJ2-7; CDR3aa: CAISEFRASGGYEQYF; CDR3nt: TGTGCCATCAGTGAGTTCCGGGCTAGCGGGGGCTACGAGCAGTACTTC
abundance: few; d_gene: .; v_gene: TRBV20-1; j_gene: TRBJ2-1; CDR3aa: CSATRRASQGEQFF; CDR3nt: TGCAGTGCTACCCGTCGGGCTAGCCAAGGCGAGCAGTTCTTC
abundance: .; d_gene: .; v_gene: TRBV3-1; j_gene: TRBJ2-7; CDR3aa: CASSQEVRALAEQYF; CDR3nt: TGTGCCAGCAGCCAAGAGGTCAGGGCACTGGCCGAGCAGTACTTC
abundance: few; d_gene: .; v_gene: TRBV5-1; j_gene: TRBJ2-2; CDR3aa: CASSFGRVNTGELFF; CDR3nt: TGCGCCAGCAGCTTTGGCCGGGTGAACACCGGGGAGCTGTTTTTT